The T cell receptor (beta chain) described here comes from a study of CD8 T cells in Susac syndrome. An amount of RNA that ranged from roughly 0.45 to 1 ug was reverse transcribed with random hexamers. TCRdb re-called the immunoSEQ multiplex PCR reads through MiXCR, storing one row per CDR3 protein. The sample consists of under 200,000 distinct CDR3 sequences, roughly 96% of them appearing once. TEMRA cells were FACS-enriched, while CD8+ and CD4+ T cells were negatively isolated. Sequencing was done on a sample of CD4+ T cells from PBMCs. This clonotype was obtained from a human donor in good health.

The CDR3 sequence: CASSEVGGTEAFF. DNA for the CDR3: TGTGCCAGCAGCGAAGTCGGGGGGACTGAAGCTTTCTTT. This chain joins TRBV7-2 and TRBJ1-1; perhaps TRBD1 as D (5 bases). The germline V gene encodes CDR1 SGHTA and CDR2 FQGNSA. The CDR3 runs to 13 residues. Trimming removed 5 bases at V and 5 bases at J, with 12 bases between.